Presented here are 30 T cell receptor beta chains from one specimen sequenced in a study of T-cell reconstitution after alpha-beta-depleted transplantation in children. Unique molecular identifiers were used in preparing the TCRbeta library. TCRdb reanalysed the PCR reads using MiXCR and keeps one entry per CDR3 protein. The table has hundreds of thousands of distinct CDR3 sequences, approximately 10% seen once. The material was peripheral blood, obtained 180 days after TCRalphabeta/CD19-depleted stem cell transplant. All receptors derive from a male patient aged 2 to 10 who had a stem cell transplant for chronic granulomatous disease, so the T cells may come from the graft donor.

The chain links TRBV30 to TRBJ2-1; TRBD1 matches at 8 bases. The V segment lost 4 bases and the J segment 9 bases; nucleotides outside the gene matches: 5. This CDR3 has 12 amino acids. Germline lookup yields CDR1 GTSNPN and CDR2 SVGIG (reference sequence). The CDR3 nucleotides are TGTGCCTGGACTACAGGGGGAGGTGAGCAGTTCTTC. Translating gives CAWTTGGGEQFF.

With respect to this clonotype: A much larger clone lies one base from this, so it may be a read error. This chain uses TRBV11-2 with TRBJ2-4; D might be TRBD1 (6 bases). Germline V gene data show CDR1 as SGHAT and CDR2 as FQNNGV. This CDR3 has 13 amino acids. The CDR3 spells CASSLDRGYIHYF. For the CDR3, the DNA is TGTGCCAGCAGCTTAGACAGGGGCTACATTCATTACTTC.

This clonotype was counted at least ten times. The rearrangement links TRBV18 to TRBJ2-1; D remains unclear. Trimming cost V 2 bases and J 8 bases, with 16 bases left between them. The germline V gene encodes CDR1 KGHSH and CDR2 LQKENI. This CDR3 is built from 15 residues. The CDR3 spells CASSPTQSVTHEQFF. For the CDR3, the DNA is TGTGCCAGCTCACCAACCCAGTCCGTAACACATGAGCAGTTCTTC.

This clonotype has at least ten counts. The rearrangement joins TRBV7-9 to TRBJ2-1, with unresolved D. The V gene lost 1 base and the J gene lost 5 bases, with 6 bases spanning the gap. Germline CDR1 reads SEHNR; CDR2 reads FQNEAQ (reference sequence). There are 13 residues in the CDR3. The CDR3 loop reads CASSLGIDNEQFF. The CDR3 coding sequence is TGTGCCAGCAGCTTAGGAATTGACAATGAGCAGTTCTTC.

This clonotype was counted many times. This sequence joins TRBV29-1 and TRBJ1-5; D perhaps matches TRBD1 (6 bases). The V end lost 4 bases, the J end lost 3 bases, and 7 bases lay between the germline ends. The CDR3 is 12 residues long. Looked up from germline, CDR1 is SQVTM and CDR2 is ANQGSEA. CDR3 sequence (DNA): TGCAGCGTTGGGGACAACAATCAGCCCCAGCATTTT. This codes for CSVGDNNQPQHF.

In DNA, the CDR3 is TGTGCCTCGACGAGAACCGGGACAACCCCGTATGGCTACACCTTC. Translated: CASTRTGTTPYGYTF. The gene calls are TRBV19 and TRBJ1-2, with D possibly matching TRBD1 (6 bases). The CDR3 contains 15 residues. The ends were cut back, 11 bases at V and 5 bases at J, with 24 bases in the middle. Germline assignment: CDR1 LNHDA and CDR2 SQIVND (reference sequence).

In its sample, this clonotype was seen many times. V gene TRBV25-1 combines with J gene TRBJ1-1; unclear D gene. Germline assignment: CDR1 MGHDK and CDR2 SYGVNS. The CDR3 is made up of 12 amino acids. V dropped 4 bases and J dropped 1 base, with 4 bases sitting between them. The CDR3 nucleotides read TGTGCCAGCAGTGGCGGGAACACTGAAGCTTTCTTT. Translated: CASSGGNTEAFF. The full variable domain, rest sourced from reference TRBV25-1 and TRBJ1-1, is EADIYQTPRYLVIGTGKKITLECSQTMGHDKMYWYQQDPGMELHLIHYSYGVNSTEKGDLSSESTVSRIRTEHFPLTLESARPSHTSQYLCASSGGNTEAFFGQGTRLTVV.

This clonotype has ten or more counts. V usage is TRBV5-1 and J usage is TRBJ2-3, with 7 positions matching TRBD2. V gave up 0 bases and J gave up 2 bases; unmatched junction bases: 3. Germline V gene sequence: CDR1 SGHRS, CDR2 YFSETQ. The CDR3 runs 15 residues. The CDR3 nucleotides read TGCGCCAGCAGCTTGGTCGGGGGGAACACAGATACGCAGTATTTT. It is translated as CASSLVGGNTDTQYF.

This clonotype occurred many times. CDR3: CASTAGFGAIYEQFF. The CDR3 region has the DNA TGTGCCAGTACCGCGGGATTCGGGGCAATCTATGAGCAGTTCTTC. V is TRBV19 and J is TRBJ2-1; D is possibly TRBD2 (6 bases). The germline V gene has CDR1 LNHDA and CDR2 SQIVND (reference sequence). V lost 7 bases to trimming and J lost 8 bases, with 21 bases between them. The CDR3 length is 15 residues.

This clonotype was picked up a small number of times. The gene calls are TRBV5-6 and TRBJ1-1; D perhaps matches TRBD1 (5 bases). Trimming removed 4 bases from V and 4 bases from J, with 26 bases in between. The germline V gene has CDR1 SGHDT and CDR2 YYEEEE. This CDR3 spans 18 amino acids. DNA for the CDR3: TGTGCCAGCAGCCCAATCCGCTGGGGGGTCGATATTCGCACTGAAGCTTTCTTT. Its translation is CASSPIRWGVDIRTEAFF. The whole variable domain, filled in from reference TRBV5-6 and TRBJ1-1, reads DAGVTQSPTHLIKTRGQQVTLRCSPKSGHDTVSWYQQALGQGPQFIFQYYEEEERQRGNFPDRFSGHQFPNYSSELNVNALLLGDSALYLCASSPIRWGVDIRTEAFFGQGTRLTVV.

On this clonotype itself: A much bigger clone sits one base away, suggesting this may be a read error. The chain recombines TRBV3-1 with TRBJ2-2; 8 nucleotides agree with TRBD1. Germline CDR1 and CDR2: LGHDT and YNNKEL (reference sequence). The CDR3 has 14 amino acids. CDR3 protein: CDSRQGTVGGELFF. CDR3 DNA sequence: TGTGACAGCAGACAGGGGACCGTTGGAGGGGAGCTGTTTTTT.

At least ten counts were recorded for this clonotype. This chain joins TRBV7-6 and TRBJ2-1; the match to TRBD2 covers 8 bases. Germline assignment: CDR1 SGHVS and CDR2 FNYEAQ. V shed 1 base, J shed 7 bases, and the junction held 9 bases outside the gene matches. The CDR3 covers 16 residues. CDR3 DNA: TGTGCCAGCAGCTTAGAAAGTCGGGAGGGCAAGAATGAGCAGTTCTTC. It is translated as CASSLESREGKNEQFF.

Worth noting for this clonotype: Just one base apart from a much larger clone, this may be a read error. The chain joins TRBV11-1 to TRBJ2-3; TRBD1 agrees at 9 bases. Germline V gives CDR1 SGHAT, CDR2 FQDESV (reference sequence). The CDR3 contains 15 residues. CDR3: CAGSAMTGGADTQYF. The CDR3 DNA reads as TGTGCCGGCAGCGCGATGACAGGGGGTGCTGATACGCAGTATTTT.

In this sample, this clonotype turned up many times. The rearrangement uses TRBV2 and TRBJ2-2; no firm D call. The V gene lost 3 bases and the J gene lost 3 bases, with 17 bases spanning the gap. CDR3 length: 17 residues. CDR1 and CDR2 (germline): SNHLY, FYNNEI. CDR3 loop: CASSDHSRVIDTGELFF. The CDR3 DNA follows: TGTGCCAGCAGTGATCATTCAAGGGTTATAGACACCGGGGAGCTGTTTTTT. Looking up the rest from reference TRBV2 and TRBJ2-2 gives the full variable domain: EPEVTQTPSHQVTQMGQEVILRCVPISNHLYFYWYRQILGQKVEFLVSFYNNEISEKSEIFDDQFSVERPDGSNFTLKIRSTKLEDSAMYFCASSDHSRVIDTGELFFGEGSRLTVL.

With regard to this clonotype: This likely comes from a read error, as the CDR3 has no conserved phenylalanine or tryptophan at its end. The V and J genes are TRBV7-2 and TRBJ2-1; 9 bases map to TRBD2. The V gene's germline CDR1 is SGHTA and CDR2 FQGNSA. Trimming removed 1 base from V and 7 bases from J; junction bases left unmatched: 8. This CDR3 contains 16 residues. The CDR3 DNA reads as TGTGCCAGCAGCTTAGTCGCGGGGGGGCCGGGAAATGAGCAGTTCTTG. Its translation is CASSLVAGGPGNEQFL.

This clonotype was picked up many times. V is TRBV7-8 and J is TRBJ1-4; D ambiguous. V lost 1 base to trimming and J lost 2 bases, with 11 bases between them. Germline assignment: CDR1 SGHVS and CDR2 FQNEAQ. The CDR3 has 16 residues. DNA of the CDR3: TGTGCCAGCAGCTTAGGGGCTGTCACGACTAATGAAAAACTGTTTTTT. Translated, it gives CASSLGAVTTNEKLFF.

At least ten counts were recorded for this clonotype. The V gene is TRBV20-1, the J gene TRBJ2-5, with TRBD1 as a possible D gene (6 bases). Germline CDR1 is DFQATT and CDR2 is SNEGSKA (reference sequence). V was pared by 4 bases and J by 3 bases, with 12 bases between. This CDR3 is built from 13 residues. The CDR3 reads CSAITGFEETQYF. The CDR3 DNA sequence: TGCAGTGCTATAACAGGGTTCGAAGAGACCCAGTACTTC.

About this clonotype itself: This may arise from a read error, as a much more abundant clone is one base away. CDR3 sequence: CARSPWTSGRASDTQYF. Written as DNA, the CDR3 is TGTGCCAGAAGTCCTTGGACTAGCGGGAGGGCCTCAGATACGCAGTATTTT. The chain carries TRBV28 and TRBJ2-3, with 15 bases aligning to TRBD2. The germline V gene has CDR1 MDHEN and CDR2 SYDVKM. The V segment lost 9 bases and the J segment 4 bases; nucleotides outside the gene matches: 11. CDR3 length equals 17 residues.

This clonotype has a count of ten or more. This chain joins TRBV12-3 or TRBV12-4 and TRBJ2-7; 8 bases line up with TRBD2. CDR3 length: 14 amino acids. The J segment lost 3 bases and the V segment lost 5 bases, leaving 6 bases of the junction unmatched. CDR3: CASSDAREDYEQYF. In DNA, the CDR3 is TGTGCCAGCAGTGATGCGCGGGAGGACTACGAGCAGTACTTC.

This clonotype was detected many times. For the CDR3, the DNA is TGCAGTGCAACGGGACAGGGCACAGATACGCAGTATTTT. Amino acid sequence: CSATGQGTDTQYF. The rearrangement uses TRBV20-1 and TRBJ2-3; 8 nucleotides line up with TRBD1. CDR3 length: 13 residues. Trimming removed 6 bases from V and 1 base from J; junction bases left unmatched: 3. Germline CDR1 is DFQATT and CDR2 is SNEGSKA (reference sequence).

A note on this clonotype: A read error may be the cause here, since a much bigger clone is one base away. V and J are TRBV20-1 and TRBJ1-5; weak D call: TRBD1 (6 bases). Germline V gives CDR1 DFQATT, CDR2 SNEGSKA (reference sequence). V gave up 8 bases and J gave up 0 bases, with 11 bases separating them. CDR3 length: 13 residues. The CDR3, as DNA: TGCAGTATACGGGGGGCTAGCAATCAGCCCCAGCATTTT. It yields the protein CSIRGASNQPQHF.

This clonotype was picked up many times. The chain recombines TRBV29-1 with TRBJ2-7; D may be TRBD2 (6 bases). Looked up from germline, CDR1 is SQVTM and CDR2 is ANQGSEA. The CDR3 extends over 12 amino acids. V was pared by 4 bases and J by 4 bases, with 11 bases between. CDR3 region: CSVGAGQYEQYF. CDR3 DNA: TGCAGCGTTGGTGCGGGGCAATACGAGCAGTACTTC.

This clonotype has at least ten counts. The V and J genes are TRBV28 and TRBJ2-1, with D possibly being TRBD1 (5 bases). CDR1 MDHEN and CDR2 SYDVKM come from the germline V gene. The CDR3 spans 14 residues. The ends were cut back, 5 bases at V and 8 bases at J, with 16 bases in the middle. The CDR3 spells CASSRVGWGDEQFF. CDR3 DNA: TGTGCCAGCAGTCGAGTTGGATGGGGCGATGAGCAGTTCTTC.

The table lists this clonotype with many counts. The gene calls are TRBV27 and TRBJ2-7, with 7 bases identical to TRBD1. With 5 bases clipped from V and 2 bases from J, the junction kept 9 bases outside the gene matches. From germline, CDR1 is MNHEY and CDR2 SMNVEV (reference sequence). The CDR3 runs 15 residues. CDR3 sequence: CASSPPYRGAYEQYF. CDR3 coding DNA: TGTGCCAGCAGTCCCCCCTACAGGGGAGCCTACGAGCAGTACTTC.

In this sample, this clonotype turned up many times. In DNA, the CDR3 is TGCAGTGCTAGAGGGGACCCCTACGAGCAGTACTTC. This translates into CSARGDPYEQYF. The genes are TRBV20-1 and TRBJ2-7; D may match TRBD1 or TRBD2 (5 bases each). Trimming removed 1 base at V and 2 bases at J, with 6 bases between. Germline-derived CDR1 and CDR2 are DFQATT and SNEGSKA (reference sequence). The CDR3 is 12 amino acids.

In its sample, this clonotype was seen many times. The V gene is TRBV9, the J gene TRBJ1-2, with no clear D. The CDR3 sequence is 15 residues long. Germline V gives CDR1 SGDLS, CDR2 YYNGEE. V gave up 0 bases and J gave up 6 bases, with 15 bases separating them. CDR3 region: CASSVGFGISNGYTF. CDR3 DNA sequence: TGTGCCAGCAGCGTAGGATTCGGGATCTCGAATGGCTACACCTTC.

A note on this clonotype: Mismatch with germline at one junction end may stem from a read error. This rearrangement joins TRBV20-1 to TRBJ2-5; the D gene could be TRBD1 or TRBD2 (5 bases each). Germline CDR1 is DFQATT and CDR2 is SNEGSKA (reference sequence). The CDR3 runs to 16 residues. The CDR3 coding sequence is TGCAGTGCTGACAATCCAGGACCGGTGAGGGGAGAGACCCAGCACTTC. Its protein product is CSADNPGPVRGETQHF.

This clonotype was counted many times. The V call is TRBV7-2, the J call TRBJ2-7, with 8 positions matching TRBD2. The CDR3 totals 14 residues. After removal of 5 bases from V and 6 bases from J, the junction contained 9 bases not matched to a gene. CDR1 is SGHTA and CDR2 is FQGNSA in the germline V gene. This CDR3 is CASSPVPGGGEQYF. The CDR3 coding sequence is TGTGCCAGCAGCCCCGTCCCGGGAGGGGGCGAGCAGTACTTC.

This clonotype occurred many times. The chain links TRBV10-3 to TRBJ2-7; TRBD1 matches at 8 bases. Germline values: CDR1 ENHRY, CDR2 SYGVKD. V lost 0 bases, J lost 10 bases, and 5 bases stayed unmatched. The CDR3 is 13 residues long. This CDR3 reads CAISESTGGEQYF. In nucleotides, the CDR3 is TGTGCCATCAGTGAGTCTACAGGGGGAGAACAGTACTTC.

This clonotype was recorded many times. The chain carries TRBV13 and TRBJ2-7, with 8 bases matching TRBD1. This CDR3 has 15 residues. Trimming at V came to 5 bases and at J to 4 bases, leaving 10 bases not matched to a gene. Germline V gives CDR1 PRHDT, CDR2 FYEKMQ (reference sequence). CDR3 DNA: TGTGCCAGCAGCATAACAGGGGGTCGGCTTTACGAGCAGTACTTC. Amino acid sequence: CASSITGGRLYEQYF.